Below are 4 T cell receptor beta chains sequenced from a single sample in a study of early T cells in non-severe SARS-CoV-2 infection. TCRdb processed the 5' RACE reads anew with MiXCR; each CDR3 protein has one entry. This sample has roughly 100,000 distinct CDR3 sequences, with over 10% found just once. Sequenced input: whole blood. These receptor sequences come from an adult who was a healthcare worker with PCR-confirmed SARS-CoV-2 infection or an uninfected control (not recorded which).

In DNA form, the CDR3 reads TGTGCCAGCAGCCTGGATCATACGCAGTATTTT. Its protein is CASSLDHTQYF. V is TRBV7-2 and J is TRBJ2-3; no clear D gene. Germline V lookup: CDR1 SGHTA, CDR2 FQGNSA. The CDR3 is made up of 11 amino acids. The ends were cut back, 5 bases at V and 7 bases at J, with 7 bases in the middle.

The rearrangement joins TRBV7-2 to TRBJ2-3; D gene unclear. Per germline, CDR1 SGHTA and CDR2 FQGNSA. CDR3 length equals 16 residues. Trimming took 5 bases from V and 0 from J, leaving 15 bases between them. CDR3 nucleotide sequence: TGTGCCAGCAGCCTCGACGTGTTTACTAGCACAGATACGCAGTATTTT. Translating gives CASSLDVFTSTDTQYF.

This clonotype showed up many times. Here the CDR3 DNA reads TGTGCCAGAGCTAACACTGAAGCTTTCTTT. It codes for CARANTEAFF. This chain uses TRBV27 with TRBJ1-1; D not resolved. V shed 9 bases and J shed 2 bases, with 4 bases lying between them. Germline CDR1 reads MNHEY; CDR2 reads SMNVEV (reference sequence). The CDR3 is made up of 10 amino acids.

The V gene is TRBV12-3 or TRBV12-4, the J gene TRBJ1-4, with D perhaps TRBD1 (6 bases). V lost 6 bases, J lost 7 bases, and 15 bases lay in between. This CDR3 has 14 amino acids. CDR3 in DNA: TGTGCCAGCAGCCCCAGGGGTTCTATTGAAAAACTGTTTTTT. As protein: CASSPRGSIEKLFF.